A selection of T cell receptor beta chains follows, all from one sample in a study of T cells in Graves' hyperthyroidism and ophthalmopathy. Each CDR3 protein gets one entry after TCRdb re-called the multiplex PCR reads with MiXCR. The sample includes approximately 600,000 distinct CDR3 sequences, around 20% of them seen just once. The sequenced material came from blood. Every receptor here comes from a man aged 25-45 years with Graves' ophthalmopathy. CDR3s include the opening cysteine and the closing phenylalanine or tryptophan. D genes are given only for firm matches. Not all rows give a size; the values are once, few, many and, for expanded clones, a class.

>TRBJ1-1|TRBV28|.|many
TGTGCCAGCAGTTTGCTCGGCCCGAACACTGAAGCTTTCTTT
CASSLLGPNTEAFF
>TRBJ2-3|TRBV20-1|TRBD2|many
TGCAGTGCTTTAGCGGGAGGGGCCCCAGATACGCAGTATTTT
CSALAGGAPDTQYF
>TRBJ2-3|TRBV6-1|TRBD2|few
TGTGCCAGCAGAGGGGGAGCGGGAGGGAGAACAGATACGCAGTATTTT
CASRGGAGGRTDTQYF
>TRBJ2-5|TRBV27|TRBD2|many
TGTGCCAGCGACAGGTTGACGAGGCTAGCGGGAGCGGAAAAGACCCAGTACTTC
CASDRLTRLAGAEKTQYF
>TRBJ2-1|TRBV11-2|TRBD2|few
TGTGCCAGCAGCTTAAGAGCGGGAATCTCCTACAATGAGCAGTTCTTC
CASSLRAGISYNEQFF
>TRBJ1-2|TRBV6-2/TRBV6-3|.|.
TGTGCCAGCAGTTATTCGGGGGAAGGCTATGGCTACACCTTC
CASSYSGEGYGYTF
>TRBJ1-4|TRBV7-9|.|.
TGTGCCAGCAGCTGGGGGAGACAGGCTCCTGCAACTAATGAAAAACTGTTTTTT
CASSWGRQAPATNEKLFF
>TRBJ2-5|TRBV11-1|.|many
TGTGCCAGCAGCTCCCGAGGAGGGGCGCGAGAGACCCAGTACTTC
CASSSRGGARETQYF
>TRBJ2-5|TRBV5-6|TRBD1|.
TGTGCCAGCAGCTTTAGAGGGACAGGGGGAGAGACCCAGTACTTC
CASSFRGTGGETQYF
>TRBJ2-2|TRBV19|.|few
TGTGCCAGTAGTATAGGGCCTGGGACCGGGGAGCTGTTTTTT
CASSIGPGTGELFF
>TRBJ1-1|TRBV2|TRBD1|.
TGTGCCAGCCTAGGACAGGAACTTGAAGCTTTCTTT
CASLGQELEAFF
>TRBJ1-1|TRBV11-2|.|.
TGTGCCAGCAGCCCTATCAGGGGTAACATTGAAGCTTTCTTT
CASSPIRGNIEAFF
>TRBJ2-1|TRBV7-9|TRBD1|many
TGTGCCAGCAGCCCCGGGACAGGGGGCTCTGCCTACAATGAGCAGTTCTTC
CASSPGTGGSAYNEQFF
>TRBJ1-4|TRBV20-1|.|many
TGCAGTGCTAGGCGTGTGGGGGATGAAAAACTGTTTTTT
CSARRVGDEKLFF
>TRBJ2-1|TRBV28|TRBD2|many
TGTGCCAGCAGTTTGGGGACTAGCCCCAATGAGCAGTTCTTC
CASSLGTSPNEQFF
>TRBJ2-3|TRBV30|TRBD2|.
TGTGCCTGGAGTGGACTAGCGGGAGGGGCAGATACGCAGTATTTT
CAWSGLAGGADTQYF
>TRBJ1-5|TRBV12-3/TRBV12-4|.|many
TGTGCCAGCAGTCCCTTGGGGAGTGCGGGCAATCAGCCCCAGCATTTT
CASSPLGSAGNQPQHF
>TRBJ1-1|TRBV9|.|few
TGTGCCAGCAGCGTAGACCTTTTCGAGGGGGAGGGTAAGGCTTTCTTT
CASSVDLFEGEGKAFF
>TRBJ2-2|TRBV3-1|.|.
TGTGCCAGCAGCCCCCTCGGCCTAAAAATTTACACCGGGGAGCTGTTTTTT
CASSPLGLKIYTGELFF
>TRBJ2-5|TRBV12-3/TRBV12-4|.|many
TGTGCCAGCAGTCCCCAAACGGGGGAGACCCAGTACTTC
CASSPQTGETQYF
>TRBJ2-2|TRBV5-4|.|.
TGTGCCGGATCAGGGGATTCGAACACCGGGGAGCTGTTTTTT
CAGSGDSNTGELFF
>TRBJ1-5|TRBV11-2|.|.
TGTGCCAGCAGCTCTGGGAATCGGGTAGGGCCCCAGCATTTT
CASSSGNRVGPQHF
>TRBJ1-1|TRBV20-1|.|few
TGCAGTGCTATAACAGGGAGGAACACTGAAGCTTTCTTT
CSAITGRNTEAFF
>TRBJ2-1|TRBV2|TRBD2|.
TGTGCCAGCCCCTTCCCCTCCGGGACTAGCGGGTTTACAAACAATGAGCAGTTCTTC
CASPFPSGTSGFTNNEQFF
>TRBJ2-7|TRBV20-1|TRBD2|.
TGCAGTGCAACCGGGACTAGCGGGATCAACGAGCAGTACTTC
CSATGTSGINEQYF
>TRBJ2-7|TRBV2|TRBD2|many
TGTGCCAGCAGTGAAGCGGAACCTGCGGGGGGGACCTACGAGCAGTACTTC
CASSEAEPAGGTYEQYF
>TRBJ1-5|TRBV7-2|.|many
TGTGCCAGCTCACTAGGGAGTGGGCAGCCCCAGCATTTT
CASSLGSGQPQHF
>TRBJ1-2|TRBV12-3/TRBV12-4|TRBD1|few
TGTGCCAGCAGTTTATGTGGGACAGGCCGGTCCTATGGCTACACCTTC
CASSLCGTGRSYGYTF
>TRBJ2-2|TRBV20-1|TRBD1|many
TGCAGTGCTAGAGGAGACAGGGCCGGGGAGCTGTTTTTT
CSARGDRAGELFF
>TRBJ2-3|TRBV7-2|TRBD2|.
TGTGCCAGCAGTTATAGCGGGAGTATTTCAGATACGCAGTATTTT
CASSYSGSISDTQYF
>TRBJ2-3|TRBV7-2|.|.
TGTGCCAGCAGCTTAGCCGCGGGAGATACGCAGTATTTT
CASSLAAGDTQYF
>TRBJ2-1|TRBV5-1|TRBD1|few
TGCGCCAGCAGCTTCGGGACAGCGGACCCCAATGAGCAGTTCTTC
CASSFGTADPNEQFF
>TRBJ2-5|TRBV27|.|.
TGTGCCAGCAGAGCTCAGGGGAGGGGAGAGACCCAGTACTTC
CASRAQGRGETQYF
>TRBJ2-7|TRBV6-1|TRBD2|.
TGTGCCAGCAGCCTGATGGGACTAGTCTACGAGCAGTACTTC
CASSLMGLVYEQYF
>TRBJ2-1|TRBV7-2|.|.
TGTGCCAGCAGCTCCTCGGACAACTACAATGAGCAGTTCTTC
CASSSSDNYNEQFF
>TRBJ1-4|TRBV29-1|TRBD1|.
TGCAGCCAGTCACAGGGGGAAAAACTGTTTTTT
CSQSQGEKLFF
>TRBJ2-7|TRBV15|.|many
TGTGCCACCAGCAGAGTAGGGTTGGTAGGCGACGAGCAGTACTTC
CATSRVGLVGDEQYF
>TRBJ1-2|TRBV30|TRBD1|many
TGTGCCTCCCCGGGACAGGGGGCCTATGGCTACACCTTC
CASPGQGAYGYTF
>TRBJ1-1|TRBV30|.|many
TGTGCCTGGAGCCACACTCGGACGGGGAACACTGAAGCTTTCTTT
CAWSHTRTGNTEAFF
>TRBJ1-2|TRBV7-2|TRBD1|.
TGTGCCAGCAGCACCAGACAGGGGTCCAACTATGGCTACACCTTC
CASSTRQGSNYGYTF
>TRBJ1-1|TRBV12-3/TRBV12-4|.|.
TGTGCCAGCACCCCCGGACGGGGGGCTGAAGCTTTCTTT
CASTPGRGAEAFF
>TRBJ2-3|TRBV6-2/TRBV6-3|.|.
TGTGCCAGCAGTTACTCGTCCACAGGTGATACGCAGTATTTT
CASSYSSTGDTQYF
>TRBJ2-7|TRBV5-1|.|.
TGCGCCAGCAGCTTGGATTACTCCCCGCCCGGCGAGCAGTACTTC
CASSLDYSPPGEQYF
>TRBJ2-3|TRBV20-1|TRBD1|many
TGCAGTGCTAGAACCGGGACAGGGTTCGCAGATACGCAGTATTTT
CSARTGTGFADTQYF
>TRBJ1-2|TRBV20-1|.|.
TGCAGTGCCCCCGTCGTCGCTAACTATGGCTACACCTTC
CSAPVVANYGYTF
>TRBJ2-5|TRBV7-9|TRBD2|few
TGTGCCAGCAGCGCCGGGACTACCTTCCAAGAGACCCAGTACTTC
CASSAGTTFQETQYF
>TRBJ2-4|TRBV7-2|.|few
TGTGCCAGCAGCTTAGACGGGTGGAGGCGACAGATACAGAACATTCAGTACTTC
CASSLDGWRRQIQNIQYF
>TRBJ2-1|TRBV28|.|few
TGTGCCAGCAGTTTACACGGGAGCTTCAATGAGCAGTTCTTC
CASSLHGSFNEQFF
>TRBJ1-5|TRBV19|.|.
TGTGCCAGTAGTAAATGGCCAGAAAATAGCAATCAGCCCCAGCATTTT
CASSKWPENSNQPQHF
>TRBJ1-4|TRBV30|TRBD1|.
TGTGCCTGGAGTGTTCAGGGGGCGGCTGAAAAACTGTTTTTT
CAWSVQGAAEKLFF
>TRBJ2-7|TRBV6-5|.|.
TGTGCCAGCAGTTACGGGTTCGCCTACGAGCAGTACTTC
CASSYGFAYEQYF
>TRBJ1-1|TRBV6-1|.|few
TGTGCCAGCAGTGAACTAGAGGGGCAGACTGAAGCTTTCTTT
CASSELEGQTEAFF